This T cell receptor beta chain was recorded in a study of T cell responses to AZD1222 COVID-19 vaccine. The data were produced by immunoSEQ multiplex PCR, yet TCRdb's version contains in-frame clones alone and is incomplete. The sample shows 180,000 or so clones, roughly 91% of them seen only once. This clone was seen more than once but under ten times. Its antigen is undetermined. Findings and limits, study-wide: Close to half of all spike-specific TCRs reportedly target regions of the variants that are unmutated. Spike-specific TCR breadth and depth were elevated following two AZD1222 doses.

Germline values: CDR1 SGHRS, CDR2 YFSETQ. The CDR3 covers 18 residues. V lost 0 bases to trimming and J lost 3 bases; unmatched junction nucleotides: 15. The TCR originated in an adult who received the MenACWY meningococcal vaccine as a control. The chain joins TRBV5-1 to TRBJ2-7, with TRBD2 matching 7 bases. The specimen was peripheral blood, collected 28 days after the second dose of the MenACWY control vaccine. CDR3 protein: CASSLAPRMTGGNYEQYF. DNA for the CDR3: TGCGCCAGCAGCTTGGCCCCCCGGATGACGGGAGGCAACTACGAGCAGTACTTC. Together with reference TRBV5-1 and TRBJ2-7, the CDR3 gives the full variable domain: KAGVTQTPRYLIKTRGQQVTLSCSPISGHRSVSWYQQTPGQGLQFLFEYFSETQRNKGNFPGRFSGRQFSNSRSEMNVSTLELGDSALYLCASSLAPRMTGGNYEQYFGPGTRLTVT.